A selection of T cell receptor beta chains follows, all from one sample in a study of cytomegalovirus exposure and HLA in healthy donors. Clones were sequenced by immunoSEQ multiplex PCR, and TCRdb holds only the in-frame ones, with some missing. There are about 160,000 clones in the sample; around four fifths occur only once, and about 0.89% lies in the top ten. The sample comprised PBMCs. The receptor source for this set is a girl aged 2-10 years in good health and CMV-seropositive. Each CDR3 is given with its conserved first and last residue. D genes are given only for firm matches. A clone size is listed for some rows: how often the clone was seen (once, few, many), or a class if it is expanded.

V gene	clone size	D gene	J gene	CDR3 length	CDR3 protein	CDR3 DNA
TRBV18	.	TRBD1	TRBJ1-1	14	CASSSGTENTEAFF	TGTGCCAGCTCATCCGGGACAGAGAACACTGAAGCTTTCTTT
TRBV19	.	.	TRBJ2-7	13	CASSMTLSYEQYF	TGTGCCAGTAGTATGACACTTTCCTACGAGCAGTACTTC
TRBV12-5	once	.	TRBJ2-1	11	CASGLFGVEFF	TGTGCTAGTGGTTTGTTCGGGGTAGAGTTCTTC
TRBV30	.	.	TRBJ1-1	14	CAWADTGVNTEAFF	TGTGCCTGGGCAGATACGGGGGTGAACACTGAAGCTTTCTTT
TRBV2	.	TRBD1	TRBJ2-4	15	CASSPQGEAKNIQYF	TGTGCCAGCAGTCCCCAGGGGGAGGCCAAAAACATTCAGTACTTC
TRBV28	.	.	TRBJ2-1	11	CVWGRNNEQFF	TGTGTTTGGGGGAGGAATAATGAGCAGTTCTTC
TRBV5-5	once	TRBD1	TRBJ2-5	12	CASRTGKETQYF	TGTGCCAGCCGGACAGGAAAAGAGACCCAGTACTTC
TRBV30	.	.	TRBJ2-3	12	CAWRWGGDTQYF	TGTGCCTGGAGATGGGGGGGCGATACGCAGTATTTT
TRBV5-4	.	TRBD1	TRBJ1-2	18	CASSTDSGTGGVSYGYTF	TGTGCCAGCAGCACTGACTCCGGGACAGGGGGCGTTAGCTATGGCTACACCTTC
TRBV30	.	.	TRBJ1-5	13	CAWSVTGRGTQHF	TGTGCCTGGAGTGTTACAGGGCGGGGGACCCAGCATTTT